Listed below are T cell receptor beta chains from one sample, sequenced in a study of human T cells and chemical hapten exposure. TCRdb re-called the RACE reads through MiXCR, storing one row per CDR3 protein. Found here are about 84,000 distinct CDR3 sequences, roughly 10% of them singletons; the top ten hold 2% to 2.5%. The sequencing here drew on whole blood, taken in connection with sensitization to the hapten diphenylcyclopropenone (DPC). These receptors were collected from a woman in her twenties or thirties with alopecia areata. Some clones in this sample may be carry-over from other donors' samples. CDR3s include the opening cysteine and the closing phenylalanine or tryptophan. Fields, in order: D gene, clone size, J gene, V gene, CDR3 protein, CDR3 DNA. D genes are given only for firm matches. Only some rows state a clone size, as once, few, many or a class for expanded clones.

D gene: -
clone size: many
J gene: TRBJ2-3
V gene: TRBV5-4
CDR3 protein: CASSLDRIGGTDTQYF
CDR3 DNA: TGTGCCAGCAGCTTGGATAGGATAGGAGGCACAGATACGCAGTATTTT

D gene: -
clone size: many
J gene: TRBJ2-5
V gene: TRBV5-1
CDR3 protein: CASSSGAIGTETQYF
CDR3 DNA: TGCGCCAGCAGCTCAGGGGCTATCGGGACAGAGACCCAGTACTTC

D gene: -
clone size: many
J gene: TRBJ2-1
V gene: TRBV18
CDR3 protein: CASSRQASYNEQFF
CDR3 DNA: TGTGCCAGCTCTCGACAGGCCTCCTACAATGAGCAGTTCTTC

D gene: -
clone size: -
J gene: TRBJ2-7
V gene: TRBV28
CDR3 protein: CASGWGYEQYF
CDR3 DNA: TGTGCCAGCGGTTGGGGGTACGAGCAGTACTTC

D gene: TRBD1
clone size: many
J gene: TRBJ1-1
V gene: TRBV29-1
CDR3 protein: CSVGTGGKVTEAFF
CDR3 DNA: TGCAGCGTGGGTACAGGGGGGAAGGTAACTGAAGCTTTCTTT

D gene: -
clone size: few
J gene: TRBJ1-5
V gene: TRBV7-9
CDR3 protein: CASSVTGSGNQPQHF
CDR3 DNA: TGTGCCAGCAGCGTAACAGGGAGCGGAAATCAGCCCCAGCATTTT

D gene: -
clone size: many
J gene: TRBJ2-1
V gene: TRBV6-2/TRBV6-3
CDR3 protein: CASTKGGGRNEQFF
CDR3 DNA: TGTGCCAGCACCAAGGGAGGGGGTCGGAATGAGCAGTTCTTC

D gene: -
clone size: few
J gene: TRBJ2-2
V gene: TRBV14
CDR3 protein: CASSQAQGRGSGTGELFF
CDR3 DNA: TGTGCCAGCAGCCAAGCCCAGGGACGGGGATCGGGCACCGGGGAGCTGTTTTTT

D gene: -
clone size: few
J gene: TRBJ2-3
V gene: TRBV7-2
CDR3 protein: CASSWVPRGTDTQYF
CDR3 DNA: TGTGCCAGCAGCTGGGTCCCAAGGGGCACAGATACGCAGTATTTT

D gene: -
clone size: many
J gene: TRBJ1-1
V gene: TRBV7-2
CDR3 protein: CASSPSQGGYTEAFF
CDR3 DNA: TGTGCCAGCAGCCCTTCACAGGGAGGGTACACTGAAGCTTTCTTT

D gene: -
clone size: many
J gene: TRBJ2-3
V gene: TRBV28
CDR3 protein: CASSFTGFGTDTQYF
CDR3 DNA: TGTGCCAGCAGTTTTACAGGATTCGGTACAGATACGCAGTATTTT

D gene: -
clone size: many
J gene: TRBJ1-6
V gene: TRBV6-2/TRBV6-3
CDR3 protein: CASSYSSQGRSYNSPLHF
CDR3 DNA: TGTGCCAGCAGTTACTCGAGCCAGGGAAGAAGCTATAATTCACCCCTCCACTTT

D gene: -
clone size: -
J gene: TRBJ2-3
V gene: TRBV9
CDR3 protein: CASSPGGATSTDTQYF
CDR3 DNA: TGTGCCAGCAGCCCCGGCGGAGCGACTAGCACAGATACGCAGTATTTT

D gene: -
clone size: many
J gene: TRBJ1-6
V gene: TRBV3-1
CDR3 protein: CASSQNPGRMGSPLHF
CDR3 DNA: TGTGCCAGCAGCCAAAACCCCGGCAGGATGGGATCACCCCTCCACTTT

D gene: -
clone size: many
J gene: TRBJ1-1
V gene: TRBV30
CDR3 protein: CAWRRPREAFF
CDR3 DNA: TGTGCCTGGAGACGGCCCCGTGAAGCTTTCTTT